The clone carrying this T cell receptor beta chain turned up a few times. Its antigen is not known. This CDR3 has 14 amino acids. The V end lost 2 bases, the J end lost 10 bases, and 14 bases lay between the germline ends. CDR1 is LGHNA and CDR2 is YSLEER in the germline V gene. Semi-nested PCR with Nested Universal Primer A followed constant-region reverse priming of full-length variable regions. One entry per CDR3 protein results from TCRdb running MiXCR on the 5' RACE reads. Of fewer than 65,000 distinct CDR3 sequences in the sample, 25% to 30% are singletons; the top ten hold about 2.3%. Naive CD4+ T cells were purified with Tregs depleted by CD25. General study findings and limits: Larger-cohort validation covered only one TCR beta V-J rearrangement.

The chain has TRBV4-3 and TRBJ1-4; D is ambiguous. The material sequenced was tumor-infiltrating naive CD4+ T cells sorted from the breast tumor. Subset described: naive CD4+ T cells, CD4+CD45RA+CD25-. The receptor's source is a female donor with breast cancer. CDR3 DNA: TGCGCCAGCAGCCAAAGGAGCTATGTCGGAAAACTGTTTTTT. Translating gives CASSQRSYVGKLFF.